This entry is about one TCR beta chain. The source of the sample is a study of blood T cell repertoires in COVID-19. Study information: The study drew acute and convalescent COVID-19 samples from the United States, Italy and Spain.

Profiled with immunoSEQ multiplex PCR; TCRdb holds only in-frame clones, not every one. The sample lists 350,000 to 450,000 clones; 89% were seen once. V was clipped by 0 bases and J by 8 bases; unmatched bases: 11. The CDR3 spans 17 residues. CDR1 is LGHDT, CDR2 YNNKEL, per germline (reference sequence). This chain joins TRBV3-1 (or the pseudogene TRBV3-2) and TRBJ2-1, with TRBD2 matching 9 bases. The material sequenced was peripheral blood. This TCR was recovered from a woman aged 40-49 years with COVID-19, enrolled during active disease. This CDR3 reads CASSQDSLAGKFDEQFF. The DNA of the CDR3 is TGTGCCAGCAGCCAAGACTCACTAGCGGGCAAATTCGATGAGCAGTTCTTC.